The sample holds one count of the clone carrying this TCR beta chain. This sample is drawn from a study of blood T cell repertoires in COVID-19. Study-level information: Samples of COVID-19 (acute and convalescent) were obtained from the United States, Italy and Spain.

V lost 0 bases to trimming and J lost 3 bases, with 9 bases between them. The germline V gene encodes CDR1 SGHDN and CDR2 FVKESK. This CDR3 is built from 14 residues. Assay used: immunoSEQ multiplex PCR; TCRdb lists only in-frame clones, some missing. The table includes roughly 320,000 clones, roughly 90% detected once. The rearrangement links TRBV14 to TRBJ2-7; D perhaps matches TRBD1 (6 bases). The sequence derives from a woman between 25 and 40 years old who had been exposed to COVID-19. Sequencing was performed on PBMCs or T cells enriched from blood (not recorded which). CDR3 in amino acids: CASSQDGRGYEQYF. CDR3 DNA sequence: TGTGCCAGCAGCCAAGATGGCAGGGGCTACGAGCAGTACTTC.